These 18 T cell receptor beta chains came from one sample sequenced in a study of vaccination and CD4 T cells after COVID-19. No antigen is known for these receptors. Sequencing of DNA taken from cultured CD4+ T cells relied on the Oncomine TCR Beta short-read assay. TCRdb re-called the PCR reads with MiXCR, one entry per CDR3 protein. The profile shows some 16,000 distinct CDR3 sequences, about 40% of them singletons. This sample's treatment: approximately 11-day PBMC culture with coronavirus spike peptide pools or control peptides (ViraFEST assay). Sequenced material: CD4+ T cells from blood, cultured in vitro. The source is a human donor who had recovered from COVID-19.

J is TRBJ1-1 and V is TRBV5-4, with D tentatively TRBD1 (5 bases). The CDR3 contains 14 residues. The V gene lost 0 bases and the J gene lost 5 bases, with 11 bases spanning the gap. The germline gives CDR1 SGHNT, CDR2 YYREEE (reference sequence). The CDR3 reads CASSLDGGGTEAFF. CDR3 coding DNA: TGTGCCAGCAGCTTGGACGGGGGTGGGACTGAAGCTTTCTTT. Filled out from reference TRBV5-4 and TRBJ1-1, the complete variable domain reads ETGVTQSPTHLIKTRGQQVTLRCSSQSGHNTVSWYQQALGQGPQFIFQYYREEENGRGNFPPRFSGLQFPNYSSELNVNALELDDSALYLCASSLDGGGTEAFFGQGTRLTVV.

There are a few counts of this clonotype. The chain carries TRBV4-3 and TRBJ1-5; no firm D call. The CDR3 totals 13 residues. V was cut by 2 bases and J by 6 bases, with 8 bases left in between. In germline, CDR1 is LGHNA, CDR2 YSLEER. CDR3 loop: CASSQSTVQPQHF. In DNA form, the CDR3 reads TGCGCCAGCAGCCAATCTACAGTTCAGCCCCAGCATTTT.

This chain links TRBV6-5 with TRBJ2-3; D ambiguous. Deletions cut 4 bases from V and 2 bases from J, with 1 base between. Germline values: CDR1 MNHEY, CDR2 SVGAGI. This CDR3 is 11 amino acids long. The CDR3 DNA reads as TGTGCCAGCAGTTCCACAGATACGCAGTATTTT. This translates into CASSSTDTQYF.

This CDR3 is CASSLSGLHSGNTIYF. In nucleotides, the CDR3 is TGTGCCAGCAGTTTATCCGGTCTCCACTCTGGAAACACCATATATTTT. This chain joins TRBV28 and TRBJ1-3; no clear D. V was cut by 1 base and J by 0 bases, with 10 bases left in between. The CDR3 is made up of 16 amino acids. Germline CDR1 MDHEN, CDR2 SYDVKM.

This clonotype was found a few times. The chain carries TRBV2 and TRBJ1-2; D gene unclear. The V gene lost 2 bases and the J gene lost 4 bases, with 5 bases spanning the gap. CDR3 length equals 12 residues. CDR1 and CDR2 (germline): SNHLY, FYNNEI. The CDR3 here is CASSERSYGYTF. In DNA, the CDR3 is TGTGCCAGCAGTGAACGGTCCTATGGCTACACCTTC.

This clonotype was seen a few times. This sequence joins TRBV10-2 and TRBJ2-1, with D uncertain. The CDR3 length is 15 residues. Between the trimmed V and J ends, which lost 2 bases and 7 bases, there was a span of 15 bases. The germline gives CDR1 WSHSY, CDR2 SAAADI. The CDR3 region is CASSEPGGAGNEQFF. Written as DNA, the CDR3 is TGCGCCAGCAGTGAGCCGGGCGGTGCTGGGAATGAGCAGTTCTTC.

The chain joins TRBV28 to TRBJ2-1, with 10 bases lining up with TRBD1. This CDR3 region has 16 residues. Trimming at V came to 5 bases and at J to 6 bases, leaving 10 bases not matched to a gene. Per the germline V gene, CDR1 is MDHEN and CDR2 is SYDVKM. The CDR3: CASSRPRDRGGNEQFF. CDR3 sequence (DNA): TGTGCCAGCAGTCGACCTCGGGACAGGGGAGGCAATGAGCAGTTCTTC. The complete variable domain, with remaining parts taken from reference TRBV28 and TRBJ2-1, reads DVKVTQSSRYLVKRTGEKVFLECVQDMDHENMFWYRQDPGLGLRLIYFSYDVKMKEKGDIPEGYSVSREKKERFSLILESASTNQTSMYLCASSRPRDRGGNEQFFGPGTRLTVL.

This clonotype turned up a few times. The chain uses TRBV21-1 and TRBJ1-2; the DNA was not used to check the table's D call, TRBD1. TRBV21-1 is termed a pseudogene. CDR3 length: 13 amino acids. For the CDR3, the DNA is TGTGCCAGCAGCAAAGCCGCAGGGGTCGGCTACACCTTC. Translation: CASSKAAGVGYTF.

Only a few counts were recorded for this clonotype. The chain joins TRBV28 to TRBJ2-7; tentatively, D is TRBD1 or TRBD2 (5 bases each). CDR3 length: 14 amino acids. CDR1 MDHEN and CDR2 SYDVKM come from the germline V gene. Trimming pared 5 bases from V and 3 bases from J, leaving 14 bases between. CDR3 bases: TGTGCCAGCAGTCTGTACCGGGACCTCTACGAGCAGTACTTC. Protein: CASSLYRDLYEQYF.

On this clonotype itself: One junction end does not reproduce the germline sequence, and a read error may be involved. The V and J genes are TRBV12-3 or TRBV12-4 and TRBJ1-2; D gene uncertain. The CDR3 sequence is 12 residues long. The CDR3 DNA follows: TGTGCCAGCAGTTTTTCCAACAGTCAACCCCACTTC. Its translation is CASSFSNSQPHF.

This clonotype occurred a few times. V is TRBV6-2 or TRBV6-3 and J is TRBJ1-5; D remains unclear. V was trimmed by 6 bases and J by 1 base, leaving 10 bases between them. Germline V gene lookup returns CDR1 MNHEY and CDR2 SVGEGT. This CDR3 comprises 14 residues. Written as DNA, the CDR3 is TGTGCCAGCAGCGACACGTCCAGCAATCAGCCCCAGCATTTT. Amino acids: CASSDTSSNQPQHF.

The V call is TRBV12-3 or TRBV12-4, the J call TRBJ2-5; TRBD2 agrees at 7 bases. The CDR3 contains 15 residues. With V trimmed by 4 bases and J by 3 bases, 8 bases remained unmatched. The CDR3 coding sequence is TGTGCCAGCAGTTGGGGCGGGAGTAAGAAAGAGACCCAGTACTTC. This gives the protein CASSWGGSKKETQYF.

The chain has TRBV2 and TRBJ2-5, with no clear D. The CDR3 is made up of 12 amino acids. CDR1 SNHLY and CDR2 FYNNEI come from the germline V gene. The V end was cut by 4 bases, the J end by 4 bases, with 7 bases between. The chain's CDR3 is CASSGRGETQYF. CDR3 nucleotide sequence: TGTGCCAGCAGTGGACGAGGAGAGACCCAGTACTTC.

This clonotype was seen more than once but under ten times. The rearrangement uses TRBV12-3 or TRBV12-4 and TRBJ1-5; D unclear. The CDR3 is 11 residues long. V was pared by 9 bases and J by 7 bases, with 10 bases between. CDR3 amino acids: CASPEIQPQHF. CDR3 nucleotide sequence: TGTGCCAGTCCCGAGATCCAGCCCCAGCATTTT.

The J gene is TRBJ2-5, the V gene TRBV7-9; D is perhaps TRBD2 (5 bases). The CDR3 extends over 17 amino acids. The V end was cut by 1 base, the J end by 5 bases, with 20 bases between. CDR1 is SEHNR and CDR2 is FQNEAQ in the germline V gene (reference sequence). The CDR3 region is CASSLVFATREKETQYF. CDR3 sequence (DNA): TGTGCCAGCAGCTTAGTTTTCGCGACGAGGGAGAAGGAGACCCAGTACTTC.

The rearrangement joins TRBV28 to TRBJ1-2; 10 bases line up with TRBD1. This CDR3 is 17 amino acids long. V gave up 6 bases and J gave up 2 bases; unmatched junction bases: 12. Looked up from germline, CDR1 is MDHEN and CDR2 is SYDVKM. The CDR3 DNA sequence: TGTGCCAGCAGACCTCGACAGGGGGCTAGTACAAACTATGGCTACACCTTC. Translation: CASRPRQGASTNYGYTF.

The chain is built from TRBV7-9 and TRBJ2-1; 9 bases map to TRBD2. This CDR3 has 14 residues. Germline assignment: CDR1 SEHNR and CDR2 FQNEAQ (reference sequence). V lost 1 base to trimming and J lost 7 bases; unmatched junction nucleotides: 2. CDR3 loop: CASSLGLAVNEQFF. As DNA, the CDR3 is TGTGCCAGCAGCTTAGGACTAGCGGTGAATGAGCAGTTCTTC.

Sample share makes this clonotype medium-sized. This chain links TRBV5-6 with TRBJ2-2; D is ambiguous. V was cut by 2 bases and J by 4 bases, with 9 bases left in between. This CDR3 has 14 amino acids. Looked up from germline, CDR1 is SGHDT and CDR2 is YYEEEE. The CDR3: CASSFRWATGELFF. CDR3 in DNA: TGTGCCAGCAGCTTTCGTTGGGCCACCGGGGAGCTGTTTTTT.